This entry is about one T cell receptor (beta chain). Per the original methods: Estimated nucleated cell counts came from reference gene primer amplification. Measured with immunoSEQ multiplex PCR; TCRdb has only the in-frame clones, and not every one. D and trimming come from the DNA, and the V and J calls and clone size come from that table. Among over 65,000 clones listed, about nine tenths were seen once. This entry is derived from a study of blood T cell repertoires in COVID-19. Study summary: The United States, Italy and Spain provided the acute and convalescent COVID-19 samples.

The CDR3 sequence is 11 residues long. The rearrangement joins TRBV21-1 to TRBJ2-7; TRBD2, the table's D call, was not compared with the DNA. TRBV21-1 is designated a pseudogene. The sample comprised peripheral blood. The TCR was taken from a man aged 45-65 years with active or convalescent COVID-19. CDR3 residues: CASRNSHEQYF. CDR3 coding DNA: TGTGCCAGCAGGAATAGTCACGAGCAGTACTTC.